This TCR beta chain was found in a study of cytomegalovirus exposure and HLA in healthy donors. Whole-study findings and limits: Later analysis showed most CMV-associated TCR beta chains appearing HLA-restricted. There were fewer than 200 TCR beta chains listed as cytomegalovirus-associated.

As regards this clone: Its antigen is not known.

13 Jbeta primers and 60 Vbeta primers were used for the PCR. Sequenced by immunoSEQ multiplex PCR; TCRdb stores in-frame clones only, minus some. The sample shows 45,000 to 65,000 clones, around four fifths of them seen only once. The material sequenced was PBMCs. This clonotype was obtained from a young man in good health and CMV-seronegative.

CDR3 amino acids: CASSLKQYGYTF. DNA for the CDR3: TGTGCCAGCAGTTTGAAACAGTATGGCTACACCTTC. V is TRBV28 and J is TRBJ1-2; no reliable D call. Trimming cost V 3 bases and J 5 bases, with 7 bases left between them. The CDR3 is 12 amino acids. Germline lookup yields CDR1 MDHEN and CDR2 SYDVKM.